The clone carrying this T cell receptor beta chain was recorded many times. The antigen is undetermined. The data originate from a study of Graves' ophthalmopathy and Graves' hyperthyroidism. Looked up from germline, CDR1 is LNHDA and CDR2 is SQIVND (reference sequence). The length of the CDR3 is 13 residues. V was shortened by 3 bases and J by 1 base, with 1 base between the two germline ends. Scientists amplified the TCR beta CDR3 regions from RNA transcripts. In the first round, RT-PCR was carried out with HTBI primers, and a multiplex PCR formed the second round. TCRdb reanalysed the multiplex PCR reads using MiXCR and keeps one entry per CDR3 protein. This table holds 1 million to 1.3 million distinct CDR3 sequences, 35% to 40% found once. Other autoimmune diseases, uncontrolled infections, pregnancy or lactation excluded patients from enrollment. General study findings and limits: With a specificity of roughly 72% and a sensitivity of around 70%, the model predicted ophthalmopathy progression.

The receptor comes from an adult man with Graves' hyperthyroidism. Sequencing used peripheral blood or thyroid tissue (not recorded which). The V and J genes are TRBV19 and TRBJ2-6; no firm D call. Here the CDR3 DNA reads TGTGCCAGTAGTATGTCTGGGGCCAACGTCCTGACTTTC. Residues: CASSMSGANVLTF.